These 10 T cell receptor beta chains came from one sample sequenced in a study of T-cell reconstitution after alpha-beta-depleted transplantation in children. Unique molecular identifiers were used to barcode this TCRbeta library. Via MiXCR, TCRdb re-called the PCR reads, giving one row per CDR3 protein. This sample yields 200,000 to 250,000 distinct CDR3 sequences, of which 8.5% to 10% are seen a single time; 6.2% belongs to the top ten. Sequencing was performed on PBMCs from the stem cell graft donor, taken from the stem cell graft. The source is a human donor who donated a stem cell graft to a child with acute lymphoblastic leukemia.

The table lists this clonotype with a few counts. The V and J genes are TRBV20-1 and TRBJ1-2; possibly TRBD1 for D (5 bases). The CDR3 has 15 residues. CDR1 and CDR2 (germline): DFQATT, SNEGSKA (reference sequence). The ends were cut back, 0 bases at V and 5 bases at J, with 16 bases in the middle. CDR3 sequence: CSARDLRGLGYGYTF. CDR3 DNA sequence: TGCAGTGCTAGAGATTTGAGGGGTCTGGGATATGGCTACACCTTC.

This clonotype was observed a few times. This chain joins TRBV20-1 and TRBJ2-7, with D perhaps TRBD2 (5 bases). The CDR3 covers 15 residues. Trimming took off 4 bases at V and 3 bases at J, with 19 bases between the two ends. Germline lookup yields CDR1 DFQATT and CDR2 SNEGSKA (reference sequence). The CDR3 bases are TGCAGTGCTATTTCCGGGGTAGCGCCAGTCTACGAGCAGTACTTC. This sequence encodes CSAISGVAPVYEQYF.

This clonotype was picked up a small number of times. In DNA form, the CDR3 reads TGTGCCAGCAGCTTAGCAGGACAGGAAAACATTCAGTACTTC. Translated, it gives CASSLAGQENIQYF. The chain links TRBV7-2 to TRBJ2-4; 7 bases align to TRBD1. This CDR3 spans 14 amino acids. Germline-derived CDR1 and CDR2 are SGHTA and FQGNSA. Trimming took 0 bases from V and 5 from J; bases not matched to a gene: 1. The full variable domain, completed using reference TRBV7-2 and TRBJ2-4, is GAGVSQSPSNKVTEKGKDVELRCDPISGHTALYWYRQSLGQGLEFLIYFQGNSAPDKSGLPSDRFSAERTGGSVSTLTIQRTQQEDSAVYLCASSLAGQENIQYFGAGTRLSVL.

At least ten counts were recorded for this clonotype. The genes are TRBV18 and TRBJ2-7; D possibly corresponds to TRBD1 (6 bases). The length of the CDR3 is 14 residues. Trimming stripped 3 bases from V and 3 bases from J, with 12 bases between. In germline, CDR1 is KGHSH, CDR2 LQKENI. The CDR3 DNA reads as TGTGCCAGCTCACCTTCTGGACAGATCTACGAGCAGTACTTC. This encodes CASSPSGQIYEQYF.

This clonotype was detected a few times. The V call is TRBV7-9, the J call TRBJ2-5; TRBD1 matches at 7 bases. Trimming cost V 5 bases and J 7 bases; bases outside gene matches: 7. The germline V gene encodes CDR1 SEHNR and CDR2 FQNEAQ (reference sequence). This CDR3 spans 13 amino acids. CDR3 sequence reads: CASSRDSSRTQYF. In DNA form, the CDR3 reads TGTGCCAGCAGCCGGGACAGTTCGCGGACCCAGTACTTC.

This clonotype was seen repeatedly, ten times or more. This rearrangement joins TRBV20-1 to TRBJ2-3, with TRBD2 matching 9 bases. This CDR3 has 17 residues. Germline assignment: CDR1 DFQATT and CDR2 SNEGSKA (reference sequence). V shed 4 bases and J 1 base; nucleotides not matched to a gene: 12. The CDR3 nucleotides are TGCAGTGCTATAGTAGCGGGGGAACGTTTAGGCACAGATACGCAGTATTTT. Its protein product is CSAIVAGERLGTDTQYF.

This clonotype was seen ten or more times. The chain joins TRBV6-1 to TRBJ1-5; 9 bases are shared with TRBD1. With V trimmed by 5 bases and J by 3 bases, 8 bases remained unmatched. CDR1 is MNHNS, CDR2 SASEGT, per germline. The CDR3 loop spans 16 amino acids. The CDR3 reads CASSQMGQGDNQPQHF. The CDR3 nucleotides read TGTGCCAGCAGTCAAATGGGACAGGGTGACAATCAGCCCCAGCATTTT.

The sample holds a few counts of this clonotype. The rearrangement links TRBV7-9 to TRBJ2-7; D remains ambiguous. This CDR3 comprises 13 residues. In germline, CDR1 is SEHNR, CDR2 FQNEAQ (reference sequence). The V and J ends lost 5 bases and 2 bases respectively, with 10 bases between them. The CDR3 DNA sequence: TGTGCCAGCAGCCCCCCCGGTCCCTACGAGCAGTACTTC. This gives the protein CASSPPGPYEQYF.

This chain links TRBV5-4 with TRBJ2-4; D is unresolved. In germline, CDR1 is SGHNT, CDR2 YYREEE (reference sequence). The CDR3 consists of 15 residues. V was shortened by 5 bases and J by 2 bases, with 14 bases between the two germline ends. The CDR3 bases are TGTGCCAGCAGGGGCCGGGCCGAACCCAAAAACATTCAGTACTTC. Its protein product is CASRGRAEPKNIQYF. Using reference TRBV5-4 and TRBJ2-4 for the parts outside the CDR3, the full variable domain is ETGVTQSPTHLIKTRGQQVTLRCSSQSGHNTVSWYQQALGQGPQFIFQYYREEENGRGNFPPRFSGLQFPNYSSELNVNALELDDSALYLCASRGRAEPKNIQYFGAGTRLSVL.

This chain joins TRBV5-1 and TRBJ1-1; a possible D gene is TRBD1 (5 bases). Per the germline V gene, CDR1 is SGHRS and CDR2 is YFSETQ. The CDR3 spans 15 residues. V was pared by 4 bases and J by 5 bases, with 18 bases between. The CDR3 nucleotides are TGCGCCAGCAGCCTGACTTTAGGTCCAGGGACTGAAGCTTTCTTT. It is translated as CASSLTLGPGTEAFF. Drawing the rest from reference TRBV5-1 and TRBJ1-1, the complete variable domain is KAGVTQTPRYLIKTRGQQVTLSCSPISGHRSVSWYQQTPGQGLQFLFEYFSETQRNKGNFPGRFSGRQFSNSRSEMNVSTLELGDSALYLCASSLTLGPGTEAFFGQGTRLTVV.